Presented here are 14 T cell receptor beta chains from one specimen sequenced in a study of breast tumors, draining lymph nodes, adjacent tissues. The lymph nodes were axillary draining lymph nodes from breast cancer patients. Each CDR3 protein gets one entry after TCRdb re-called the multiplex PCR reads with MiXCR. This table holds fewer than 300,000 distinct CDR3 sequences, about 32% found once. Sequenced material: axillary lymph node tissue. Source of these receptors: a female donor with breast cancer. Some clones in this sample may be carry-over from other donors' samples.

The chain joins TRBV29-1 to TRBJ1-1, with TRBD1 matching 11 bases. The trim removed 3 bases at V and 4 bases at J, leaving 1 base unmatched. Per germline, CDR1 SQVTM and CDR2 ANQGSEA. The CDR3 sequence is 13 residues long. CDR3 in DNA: TGCAGCGTTGATGGGACAGGGGGCACTGAAGCTTTCTTT. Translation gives CSVDGTGGTEAFF.

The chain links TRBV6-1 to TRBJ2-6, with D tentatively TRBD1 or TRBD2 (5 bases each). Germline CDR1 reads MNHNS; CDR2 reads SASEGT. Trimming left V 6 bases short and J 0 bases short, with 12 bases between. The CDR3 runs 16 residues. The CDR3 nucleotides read TGTGCCAGCAGCAGAGGGGTCTTCTCTGGGGCCAACGTCCTGACTTTC. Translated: CASSRGVFSGANVLTF.

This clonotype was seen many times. Written as DNA, the CDR3 is TGTGCCAGCAGCTCAACAGGGTCCGAGCAGTACTTC. Its translation is CASSSTGSEQYF. The rearrangement links TRBV7-2 to TRBJ2-7; TRBD1 is a possible D gene (6 bases). V dropped 4 bases and J dropped 6 bases, with 10 bases sitting between them. Germline assignment: CDR1 SGHTA and CDR2 FQGNSA. The CDR3 runs to 12 residues.

CDR3: CASSFLAGPASGNTIYF. CDR3 DNA: TGTGCCAGCAGCTTTCTAGCGGGACCGGCCTCTGGAAACACCATATATTTT. The chain links TRBV7-9 to TRBJ1-3; D may be TRBD1 (5 bases). The ends were cut back, 3 bases at V and 0 bases at J, with 15 bases in the middle. CDR1 is SEHNR and CDR2 is FQNEAQ in the germline V gene (reference sequence). The CDR3 has 17 residues.

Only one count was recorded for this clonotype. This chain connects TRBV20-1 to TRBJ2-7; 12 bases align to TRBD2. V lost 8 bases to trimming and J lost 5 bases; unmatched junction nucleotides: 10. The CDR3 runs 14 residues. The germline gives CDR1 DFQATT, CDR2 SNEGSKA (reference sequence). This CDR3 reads CSPRLAGARNEQYF. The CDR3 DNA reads TGCAGTCCGAGACTAGCGGGAGCGAGGAACGAGCAGTACTTC.

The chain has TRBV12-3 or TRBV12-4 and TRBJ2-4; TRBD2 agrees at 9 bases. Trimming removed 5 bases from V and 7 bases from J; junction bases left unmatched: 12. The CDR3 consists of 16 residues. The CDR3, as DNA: TGTGCCAGCAGTCACTTGACTCTAGCGGGAATCAACATTCAGTACTTC. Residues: CASSHLTLAGINIQYF.

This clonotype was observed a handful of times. The CDR3 sequence: CATSDSGRFTEAFF. In DNA, the CDR3 is TGTGCCACCAGTGATTCAGGGAGGTTCACTGAAGCTTTCTTT. The gene calls are TRBV24-1 and TRBJ1-1, with D perhaps matching TRBD1 (5 bases). This CDR3 has 14 residues. Germline CDR1 is KGHDR and CDR2 is SFDVKD. The ends were cut back, 2 bases at V and 4 bases at J, with 10 bases in the middle.

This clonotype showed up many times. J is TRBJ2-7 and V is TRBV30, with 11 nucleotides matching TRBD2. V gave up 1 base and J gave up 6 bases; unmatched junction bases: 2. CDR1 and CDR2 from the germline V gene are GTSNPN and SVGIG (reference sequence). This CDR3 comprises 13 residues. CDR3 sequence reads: CAWSGLAGGEQYF. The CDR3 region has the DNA TGTGCCTGGAGTGGTCTAGCGGGAGGCGAGCAGTACTTC.

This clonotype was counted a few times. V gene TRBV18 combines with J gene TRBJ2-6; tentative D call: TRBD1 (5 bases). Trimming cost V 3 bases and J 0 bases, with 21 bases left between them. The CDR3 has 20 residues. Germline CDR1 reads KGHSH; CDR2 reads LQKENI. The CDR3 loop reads CASSPFRPGPIVSGANVLTF. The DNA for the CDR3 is TGTGCCAGCTCACCCTTCCGTCCAGGGCCAATAGTCTCTGGGGCCAACGTCCTGACTTTC.

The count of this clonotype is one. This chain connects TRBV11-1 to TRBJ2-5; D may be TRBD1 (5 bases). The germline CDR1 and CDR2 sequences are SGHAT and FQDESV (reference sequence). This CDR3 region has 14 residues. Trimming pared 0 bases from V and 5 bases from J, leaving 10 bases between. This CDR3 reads CASSLAGGAETQYF. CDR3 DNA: TGTGCCAGCAGCTTAGCGGGTGGGGCGGAGACCCAGTACTTC.

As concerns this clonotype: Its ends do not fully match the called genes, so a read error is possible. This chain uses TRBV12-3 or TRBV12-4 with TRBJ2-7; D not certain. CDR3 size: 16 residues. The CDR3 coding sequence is TGTGCCAGCAGTTTGGACGACACCGGAAGCTCCTACGAGCAGCACTTC. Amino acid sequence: CASSLDDTGSSYEQHF.

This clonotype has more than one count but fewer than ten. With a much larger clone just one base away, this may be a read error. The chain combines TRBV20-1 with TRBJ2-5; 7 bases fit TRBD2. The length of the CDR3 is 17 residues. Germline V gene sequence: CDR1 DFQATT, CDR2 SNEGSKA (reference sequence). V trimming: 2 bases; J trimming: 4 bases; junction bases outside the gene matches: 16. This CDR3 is CSARTHPGRALRETQYF. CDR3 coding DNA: TGCAGTGCTAGAACTCACCCGGGGAGGGCGCTACGAGAGACCCAGTACTTC.

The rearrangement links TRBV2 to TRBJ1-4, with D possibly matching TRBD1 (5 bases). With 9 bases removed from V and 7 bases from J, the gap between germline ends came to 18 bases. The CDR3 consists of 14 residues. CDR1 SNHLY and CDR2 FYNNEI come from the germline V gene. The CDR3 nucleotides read TGTGCCAGTAGAGAGGGCGGAGACAGTGAAAAACTGTTTTTT. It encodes CASREGGDSEKLFF. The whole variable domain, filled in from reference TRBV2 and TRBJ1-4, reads EPEVTQTPSHQVTQMGQEVILRCVPISNHLYFYWYRQILGQKVEFLVSFYNNEISEKSEIFDDQFSVERPDGSNFTLKIRSTKLEDSAMYFCASREGGDSEKLFFGSGTQLSVL.

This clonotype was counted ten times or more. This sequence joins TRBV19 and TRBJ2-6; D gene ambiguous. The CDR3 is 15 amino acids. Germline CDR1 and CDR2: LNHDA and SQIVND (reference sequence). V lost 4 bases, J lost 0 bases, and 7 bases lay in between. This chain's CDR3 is CASSSLNSGANVLTF. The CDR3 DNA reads TGTGCCAGTAGTAGTCTGAACTCTGGGGCCAACGTCCTGACTTTC.